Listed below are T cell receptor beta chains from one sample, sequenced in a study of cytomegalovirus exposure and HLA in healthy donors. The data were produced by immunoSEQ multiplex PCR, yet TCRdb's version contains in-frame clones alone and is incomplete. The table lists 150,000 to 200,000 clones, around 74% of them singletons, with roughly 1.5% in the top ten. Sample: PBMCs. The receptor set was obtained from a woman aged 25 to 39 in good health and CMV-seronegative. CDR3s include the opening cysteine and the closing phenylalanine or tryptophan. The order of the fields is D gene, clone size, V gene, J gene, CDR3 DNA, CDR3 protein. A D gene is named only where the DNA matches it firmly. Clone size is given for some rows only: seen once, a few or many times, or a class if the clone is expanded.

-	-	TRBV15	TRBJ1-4	TGTGCCACCAGCGGCCGCGGGGGAGGCGAAAAACTGTTTTTT	CATSGRGGGEKLFF
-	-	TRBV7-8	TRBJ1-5	TGTGCCAGCAGCCCAATCGACAGCAGCAATCAGCCCCAGCATTTT	CASSPIDSSNQPQHF
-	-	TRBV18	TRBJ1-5	TGTGCCAGCTCACCAAACAGGATAACAGAAGGTCAGCCCCAGCATTTT	CASSPNRITEGQPQHF
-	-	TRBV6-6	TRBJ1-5	TGTGCCAGCAGTTACTCGGAGGGTTCGCGCAATCAGCCCCAGCATTTT	CASSYSEGSRNQPQHF
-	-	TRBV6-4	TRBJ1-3	TGTGCCAGCAGCCCAACCTCAACAGGGGGAAACACCATATATTTT	CASSPTSTGGNTIYF
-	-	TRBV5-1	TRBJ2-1	TGCGCCAGCAGCGCGGGGGCTCCCCGAGGAAATGAGCAGTTCTTC	CASSAGAPRGNEQFF
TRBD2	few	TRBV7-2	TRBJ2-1	TGTGCCAGCACCCGGGGCGGGGGAGGGTACAATGAGCAGTTCTTC	CASTRGGGGYNEQFF
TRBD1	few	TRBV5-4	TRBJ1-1	TGTGCCAGCAGCAACAGGGGGTCAGCTGAAGCTTTCTTT	CASSNRGSAEAFF
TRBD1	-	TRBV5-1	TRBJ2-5	TGCGCCAGCAGCCCCTCAGGGGGTCAAGAGACCCAGTACTTC	CASSPSGGQETQYF
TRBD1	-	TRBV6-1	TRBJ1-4	TGTGCCAGCAGTCCCGGACAGGGGGTTGAAAAACTGTTTTTT	CASSPGQGVEKLFF
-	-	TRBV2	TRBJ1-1	TGTGCCAGCGGCCAGAACACTGAAGCTTTCTTT	CASGQNTEAFF
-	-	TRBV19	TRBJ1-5	TGTGCCAGTCGTCAGGGATATCTCCAGCCCCAGCATTTT	CASRQGYLQPQHF
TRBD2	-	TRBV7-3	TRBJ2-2	TGTGCCAGCAGCTTAAGCCCTAGCGGGGGGAACACCGGGGAGCTGTTTTTT	CASSLSPSGGNTGELFF
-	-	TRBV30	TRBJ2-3	TGTGCCTGGAGTGACCGCGGTTCTACGCAGTATTTT	CAWSDRGSTQYF
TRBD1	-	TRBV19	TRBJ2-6	TGTGCCAGTAGTAAGGGACAGGGGGGCTCTGGGGCCAACGTCCTGACTTTC	CASSKGQGGSGANVLTF
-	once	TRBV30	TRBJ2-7	TGTGCCTGGGCAGGAGGGGGACAGAGTTACGAGCAGTACTTC	CAWAGGGQSYEQYF
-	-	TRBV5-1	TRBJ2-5	TGCGCCAGCAGCTATTGGGGGGGCCTGGAGACCCAGTACTTC	CASSYWGGLETQYF
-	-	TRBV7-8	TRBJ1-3	TGTGCCAGCAGCTTAACAGTCTCTGGAAACACCATATATTTT	CASSLTVSGNTIYF
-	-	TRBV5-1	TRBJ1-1	TGCGCCAGCAGCGCACAGGGGAACACTGAAGCTTTCTTT	CASSAQGNTEAFF
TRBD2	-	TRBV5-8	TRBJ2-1	TGTGCCAGCAGCCGGGGGACGGGGGGGTACAATGAGCAGTTCTTC	CASSRGTGGYNEQFF
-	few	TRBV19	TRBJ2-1	TGTGCCAGTAGTCTCCGCTACAATGAGCAGTTCTTC	CASSLRYNEQFF
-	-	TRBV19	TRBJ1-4	TGTGCCAGTAGTATAAGCGGGGGTTGGGAAAAACTGTTTTTT	CASSISGGWEKLFF
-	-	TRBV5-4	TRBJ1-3	TGTGCCAGCAGCTTGCGGGGCTCTGGAAACACCATATATTTT	CASSLRGSGNTIYF
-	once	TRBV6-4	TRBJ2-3	TGTGCCAGCGCCTTTGCGACGGGGGGCACAGATACGCAGTATTTT	CASAFATGGTDTQYF
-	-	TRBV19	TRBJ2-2	TGTGCCAGTAGTATAGTGTGGAGAAGGGGCACCGGGGAGCTGTTTTTT	CASSIVWRRGTGELFF
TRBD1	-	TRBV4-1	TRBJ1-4	TGCGCCAGCAGCCGCCCGGGACAGGAGAATGAAAAACTGTTTTTT	CASSRPGQENEKLFF
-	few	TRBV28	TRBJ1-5	TGTGCCAGCAGTTCCCCACTAAGCAGCAATCAGCCCCAGCATTTT	CASSSPLSSNQPQHF
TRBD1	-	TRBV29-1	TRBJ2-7	TGCAGCGTCGTTTTTACAGGGGGCTCCTACGAGCAGTACTTC	CSVVFTGGSYEQYF
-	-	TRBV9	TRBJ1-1	TGTGCCAGCAGCGTAGGTCCAGGGGCTCGGACTGAAGCTTTCTTT	CASSVGPGARTEAFF
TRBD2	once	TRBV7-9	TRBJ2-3	TGTGCCAGCAGCTTAATGTGGGGGGGTAGCACAGATACGCAGTATTTT	CASSLMWGGSTDTQYF
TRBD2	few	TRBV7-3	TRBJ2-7	TGTGCCAGCAGCCTCACTGGGGGGGGTTCCTACGAGCAGTACTTC	CASSLTGGGSYEQYF
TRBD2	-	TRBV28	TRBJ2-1	TGTGCCAGCAGCAGCGGGGGGGCGGGGTACAATGAGCAGTTCTTC	CASSSGGAGYNEQFF
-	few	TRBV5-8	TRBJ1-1	TGTGCCAGCAGCTTGACTCCAAATGAAGCTTTCTTT	CASSLTPNEAFF
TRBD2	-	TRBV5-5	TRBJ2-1	TGTGCCAGCAGCTTTTTATGGCTAGCGGAGAATGAGCAGTTCTTC	CASSFLWLAENEQFF
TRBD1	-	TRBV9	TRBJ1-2	TGTGCCAGCAGCCAAGGACAGGGGGATGGCTACACCTTC	CASSQGQGDGYTF
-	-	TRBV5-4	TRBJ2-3	TGTGCCAGCAGCTTGAGGGGGTCGGATACGCAGTATTTT	CASSLRGSDTQYF
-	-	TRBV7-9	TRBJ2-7	TGTGCCAGCAGCCTCCTTTTGGGGCCGGGCTACGAGCAGTACTTC	CASSLLLGPGYEQYF
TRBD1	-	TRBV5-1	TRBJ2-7	TGCGCCAGCAGCTTGGCGGGACAGGGGTCCTACGAGCAGTACTTC	CASSLAGQGSYEQYF
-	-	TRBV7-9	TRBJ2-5	TGTGCCAGCAGCTTAACAGGGAATCAAGAGACCCAGTACTTC	CASSLTGNQETQYF
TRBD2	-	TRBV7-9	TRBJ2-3	TGTGCCAGCAGCCGACTAGCGGGGGGACGCGGGGATACGCAGTATTTT	CASSRLAGGRGDTQYF
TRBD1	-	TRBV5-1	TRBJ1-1	TGCGCCAGCAAAATTTCGACAGGGGCGACGAGGACTGAAGCTTTCTTT	CASKISTGATRTEAFF
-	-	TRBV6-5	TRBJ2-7	TGTGCCAGCAGGGGGGGTTATGCGGGGCAGTACTTC	CASRGGYAGQYF
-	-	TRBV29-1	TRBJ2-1	TGCAGCGTTGTTCGTAGGGAGGATCAGCTTGTACAGTTCTTC	CSVVRREDQLVQFF
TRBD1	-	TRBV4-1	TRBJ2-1	TGCGCCAGCAGCCCGGGGGACAGGGAGGCTAGGTTCTTC	CASSPGDREARFF